The entry below gives a single T cell receptor beta chain sequence along with its context. No antigen is known for it. The ends lost 2 bases at V and 1 base at J; junction bases unmatched: 5. Germline lookup yields CDR1 LNHDA and CDR2 SQIVND (reference sequence). The CDR3 is 15 amino acids. This entry belongs to a study of response to subunit inactivated influenza vaccine. TCRdb called the RT-PCR reads again in MiXCR, with one record for every CDR3 protein. Of roughly 710,000 distinct CDR3 sequences in the sample, 14% are singletons; the top ten hold roughly 7.6%. General study findings and limits: Authors suggested each seasonal influenza vaccination recruits few new T cells.

The J gene is TRBJ2-7, the V gene TRBV19; 7 bases are a match to TRBD2. The sequence was collected from a man aged 45-65 years who received an inactivated influenza vaccine. The starting material was PBMCs from blood, obtained 14 days before vaccination. The CDR3 loop reads CASSIRGERSYEQYF. The CDR3 DNA is TGTGCCAGTAGTATACGGGGGGAGCGGTCCTACGAGCAGTACTTC.